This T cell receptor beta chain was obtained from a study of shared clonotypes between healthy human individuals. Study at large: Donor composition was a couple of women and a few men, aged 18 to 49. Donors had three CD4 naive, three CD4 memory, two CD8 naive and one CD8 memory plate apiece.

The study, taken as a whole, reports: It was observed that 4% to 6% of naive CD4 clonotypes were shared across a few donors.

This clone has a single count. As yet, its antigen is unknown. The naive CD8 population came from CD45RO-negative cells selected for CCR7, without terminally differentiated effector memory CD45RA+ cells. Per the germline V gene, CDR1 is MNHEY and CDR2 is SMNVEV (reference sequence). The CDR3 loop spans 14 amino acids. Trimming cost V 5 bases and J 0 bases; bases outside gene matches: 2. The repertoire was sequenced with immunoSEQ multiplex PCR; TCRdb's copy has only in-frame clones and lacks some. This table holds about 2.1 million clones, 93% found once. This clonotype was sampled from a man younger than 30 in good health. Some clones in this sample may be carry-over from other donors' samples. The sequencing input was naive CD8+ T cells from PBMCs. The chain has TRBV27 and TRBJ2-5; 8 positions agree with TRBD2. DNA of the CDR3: TGTGCCAGCAGTGCTAGCGGGTACCAAGAGACCCAGTACTTC. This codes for CASSASGYQETQYF.